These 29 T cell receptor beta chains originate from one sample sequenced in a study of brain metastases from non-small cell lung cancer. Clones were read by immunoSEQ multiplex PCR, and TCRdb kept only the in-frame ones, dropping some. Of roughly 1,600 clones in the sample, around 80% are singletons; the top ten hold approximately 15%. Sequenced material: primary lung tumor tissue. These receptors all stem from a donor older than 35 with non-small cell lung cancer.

The CDR3, as DNA: TGCAGTGCTAATCAGGCAACTGAAGCTTTCTTT. Translating gives CSANQATEAFF. The V and J genes are TRBV20-1 and TRBJ1-1; D is unclear. V lost 4 bases and J lost 5, with 8 bases in between. CDR1 DFQATT and CDR2 SNEGSKA come from the germline V gene (reference sequence). This CDR3 has 11 amino acids.

The CDR3 nucleotides read TGTGCCAGCAGTTACGGGCTAGATACGCAGTATTTT. Translating gives CASSYGLDTQYF. This chain connects TRBV6-5 to TRBJ2-3; D is uncertain. Trimming took 2 bases from V and 5 from J, leaving 5 bases between them. The germline V gene encodes CDR1 MNHEY and CDR2 SVGAGI. CDR3 length: 12 amino acids.

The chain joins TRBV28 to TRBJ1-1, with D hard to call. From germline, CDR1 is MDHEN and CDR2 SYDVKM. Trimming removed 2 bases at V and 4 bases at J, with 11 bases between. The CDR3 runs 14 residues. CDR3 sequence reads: CASSLGRSVTEAFF. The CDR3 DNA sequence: TGTGCCAGCAGTTTAGGGAGAAGCGTCACTGAAGCTTTCTTT.

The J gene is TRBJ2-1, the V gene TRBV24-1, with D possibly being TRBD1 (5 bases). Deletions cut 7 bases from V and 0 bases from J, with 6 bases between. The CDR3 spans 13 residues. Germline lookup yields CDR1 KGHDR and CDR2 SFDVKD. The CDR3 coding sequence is TGTGCCACCAGGGGGCTCTCCTACAATGAGCAGTTCTTC. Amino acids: CATRGLSYNEQFF.

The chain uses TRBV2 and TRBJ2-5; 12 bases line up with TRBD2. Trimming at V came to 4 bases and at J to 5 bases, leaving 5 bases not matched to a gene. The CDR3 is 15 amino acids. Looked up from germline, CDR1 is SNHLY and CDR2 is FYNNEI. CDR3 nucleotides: TGTGCCAGCAGTGGATCTAGCGGGGGGGACGAGACCCAGTACTTC. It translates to CASSGSSGGDETQYF.

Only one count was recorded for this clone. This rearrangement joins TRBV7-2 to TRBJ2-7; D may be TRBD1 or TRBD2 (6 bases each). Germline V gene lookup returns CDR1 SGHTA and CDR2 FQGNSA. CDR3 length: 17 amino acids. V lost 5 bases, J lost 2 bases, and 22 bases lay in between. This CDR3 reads CASSPLGGGRLTYEQYF. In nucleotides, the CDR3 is TGTGCCAGCAGCCCTTTGGGTGGGGGGCGCTTAACCTACGAGCAGTACTTC.

DNA for the CDR3: TGCGCCAGCAGTCGGCGGACCGGGATTTCGGAGTTCGAGCAGTACTTC. The encoded protein is CASSRRTGISEFEQYF. The chain employs TRBV23-1 and TRBJ2-7; D is perhaps TRBD2 (5 bases). TRBV23-1 is filed as an ORF, its function uncertain. V lost 4 bases and J lost 6, with 22 bases in between. This CDR3 has 16 residues.

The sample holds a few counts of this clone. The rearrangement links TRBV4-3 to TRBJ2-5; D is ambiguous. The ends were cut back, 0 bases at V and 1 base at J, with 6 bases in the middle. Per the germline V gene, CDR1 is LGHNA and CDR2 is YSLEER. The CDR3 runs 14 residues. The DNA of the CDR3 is TGCGCCAGCAGCCAAGAACGGGCCCAAGAGACCCAGTACTTC. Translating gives CASSQERAQETQYF.

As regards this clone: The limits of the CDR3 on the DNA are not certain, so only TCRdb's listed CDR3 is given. The CDR3 here is CASSSSVFYEQYF. The gene calls are TRBV6-6 and TRBJ2-7; the table's D call, TRBD2, was not checked against the DNA. CDR1 is MNHNY, CDR2 SVGAGI, per germline (reference sequence). The length of the CDR3 is 13 amino acids, counting both ends.

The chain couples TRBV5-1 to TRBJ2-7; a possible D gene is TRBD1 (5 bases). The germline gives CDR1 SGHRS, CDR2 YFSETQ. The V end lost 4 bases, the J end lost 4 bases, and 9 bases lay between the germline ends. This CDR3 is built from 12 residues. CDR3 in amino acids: CASSMRQYEQYF. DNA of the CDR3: TGCGCCAGCAGCATGCGACAGTACGAGCAGTACTTC. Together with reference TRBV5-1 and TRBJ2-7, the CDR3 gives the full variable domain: KAGVTQTPRYLIKTRGQQVTLSCSPISGHRSVSWYQQTPGQGLQFLFEYFSETQRNKGNFPGRFSGRQFSNSRSEMNVSTLELGDSALYLCASSMRQYEQYFGPGTRLTVT.

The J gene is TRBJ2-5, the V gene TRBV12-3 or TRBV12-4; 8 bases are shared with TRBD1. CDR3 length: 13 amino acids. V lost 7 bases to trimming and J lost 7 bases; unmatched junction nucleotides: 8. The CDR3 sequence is CASNPQGVGTQYF. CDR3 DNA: TGTGCCAGCAATCCACAGGGGGTGGGGACCCAGTACTTC.

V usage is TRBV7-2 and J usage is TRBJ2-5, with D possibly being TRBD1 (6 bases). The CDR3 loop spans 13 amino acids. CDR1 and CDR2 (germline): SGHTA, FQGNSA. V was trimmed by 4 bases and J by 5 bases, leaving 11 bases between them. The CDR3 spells CASSYQRGETQYF. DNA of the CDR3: TGTGCCAGCAGCTACCAAAGGGGGGAGACCCAGTACTTC.

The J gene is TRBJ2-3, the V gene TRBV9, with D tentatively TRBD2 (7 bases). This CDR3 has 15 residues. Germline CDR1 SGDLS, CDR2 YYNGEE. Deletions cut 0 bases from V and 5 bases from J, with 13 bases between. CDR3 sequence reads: CASSVGGGQGDTQYF. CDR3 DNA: TGTGCCAGCAGCGTAGGGGGGGGCCAGGGAGATACGCAGTATTTT.

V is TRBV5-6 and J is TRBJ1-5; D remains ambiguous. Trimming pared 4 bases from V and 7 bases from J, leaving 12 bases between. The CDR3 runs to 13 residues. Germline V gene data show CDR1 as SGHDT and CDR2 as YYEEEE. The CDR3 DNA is TGTGCCAGCAGCGTATCAGGACTCCAGCCCCAGCATTTT. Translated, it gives CASSVSGLQPQHF.

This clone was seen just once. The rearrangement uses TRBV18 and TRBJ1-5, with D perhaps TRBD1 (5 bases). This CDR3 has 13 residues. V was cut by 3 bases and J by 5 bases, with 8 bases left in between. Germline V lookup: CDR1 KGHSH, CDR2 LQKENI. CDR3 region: CASSPDSDQPQHF. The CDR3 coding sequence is TGTGCCAGCTCACCTGACAGTGATCAGCCCCAGCATTTT.

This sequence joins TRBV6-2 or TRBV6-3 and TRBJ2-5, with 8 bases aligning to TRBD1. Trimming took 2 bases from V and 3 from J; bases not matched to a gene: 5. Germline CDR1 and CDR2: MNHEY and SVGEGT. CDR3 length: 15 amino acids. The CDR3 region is CASSYPTGAEETQYF. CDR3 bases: TGTGCCAGCAGTTACCCGACAGGGGCGGAAGAGACCCAGTACTTC.

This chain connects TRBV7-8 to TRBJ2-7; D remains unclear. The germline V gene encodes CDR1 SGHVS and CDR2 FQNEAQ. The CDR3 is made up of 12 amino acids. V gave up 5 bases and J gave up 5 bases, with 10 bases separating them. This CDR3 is CASSPDPNEQYF. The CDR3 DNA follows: TGTGCCAGCAGCCCGGACCCCAACGAGCAGTACTTC.

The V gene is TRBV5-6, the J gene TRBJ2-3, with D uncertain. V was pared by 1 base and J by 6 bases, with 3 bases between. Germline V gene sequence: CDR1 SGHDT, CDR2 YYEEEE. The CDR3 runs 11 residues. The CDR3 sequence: CASSLTDTQYF. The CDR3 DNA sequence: TGTGCCAGCAGCTTGACTGATACGCAGTATTTT.

The CDR3 sequence: CASSLSGPSGNTIYF. CDR3 sequence (DNA): TGTGCCAGCAGCTTGTCAGGGCCCAGTGGAAACACCATATATTTT. V is TRBV5-6 and J is TRBJ1-3, with a possible D match to TRBD1 (5 bases). The germline gives CDR1 SGHDT, CDR2 YYEEEE. Trimming took 1 base from V and 3 from J, leaving 11 bases between them. The CDR3 extends over 15 amino acids.

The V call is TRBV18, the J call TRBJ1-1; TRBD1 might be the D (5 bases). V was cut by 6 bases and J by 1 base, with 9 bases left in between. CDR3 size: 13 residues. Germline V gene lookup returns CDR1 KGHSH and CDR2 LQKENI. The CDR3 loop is CASSSGGNTEAFF. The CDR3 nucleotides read TGTGCCAGCTCCTCGGGGGGGAACACTGAAGCTTTCTTT.

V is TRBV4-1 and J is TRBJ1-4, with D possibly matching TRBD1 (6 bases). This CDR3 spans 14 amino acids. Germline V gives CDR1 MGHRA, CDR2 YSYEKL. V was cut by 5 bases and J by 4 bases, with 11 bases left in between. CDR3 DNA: TGCGCCAGCAGCACAGGGTTTGGTAATGAAAAACTGTTTTTT. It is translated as CASSTGFGNEKLFF.

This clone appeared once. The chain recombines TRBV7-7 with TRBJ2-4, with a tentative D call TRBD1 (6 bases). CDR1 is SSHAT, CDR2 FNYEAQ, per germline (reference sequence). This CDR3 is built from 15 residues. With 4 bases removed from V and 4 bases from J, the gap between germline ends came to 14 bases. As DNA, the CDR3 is TGTGCCAGCAGCTCCGAGGACAGAAGGAAAAACATTCAGTACTTC. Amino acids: CASSSEDRRKNIQYF.

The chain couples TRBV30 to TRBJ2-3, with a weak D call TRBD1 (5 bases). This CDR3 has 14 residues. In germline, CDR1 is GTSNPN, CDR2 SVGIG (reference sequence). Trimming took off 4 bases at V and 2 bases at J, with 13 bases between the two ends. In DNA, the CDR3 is TGTGCCTGGAATACGGAAGGACACACAGATACGCAGTATTTT. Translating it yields CAWNTEGHTDTQYF.

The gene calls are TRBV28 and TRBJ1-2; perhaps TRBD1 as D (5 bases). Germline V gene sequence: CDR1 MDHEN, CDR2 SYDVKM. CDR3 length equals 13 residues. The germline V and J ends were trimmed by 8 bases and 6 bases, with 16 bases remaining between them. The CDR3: CASETRDGHGYTF. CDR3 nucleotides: TGTGCCAGCGAAACCCGGGACGGACATGGCTACACCTTC.

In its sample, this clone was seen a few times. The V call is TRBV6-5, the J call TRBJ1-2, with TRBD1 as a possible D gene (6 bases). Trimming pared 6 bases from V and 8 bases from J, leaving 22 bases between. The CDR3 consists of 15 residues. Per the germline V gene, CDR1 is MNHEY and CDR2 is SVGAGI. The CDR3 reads CASSSPRGAAGGYTF. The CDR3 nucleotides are TGTGCCAGCAGCTCCCCCCGGGGGGCCGCCGGGGGCTACACCTTC.

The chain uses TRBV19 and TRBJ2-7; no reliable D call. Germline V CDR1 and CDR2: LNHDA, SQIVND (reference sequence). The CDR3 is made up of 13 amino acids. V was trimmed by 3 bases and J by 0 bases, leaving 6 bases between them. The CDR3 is CASSIFPSYEQYF. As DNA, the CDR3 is TGTGCCAGTAGTATTTTTCCCTCCTACGAGCAGTACTTC.

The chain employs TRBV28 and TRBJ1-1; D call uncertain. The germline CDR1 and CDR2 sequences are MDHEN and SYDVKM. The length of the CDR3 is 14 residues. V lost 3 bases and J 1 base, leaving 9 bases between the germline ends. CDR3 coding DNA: TGTGCCAGCAGTTTGGTTCAGTCGAACACTGAAGCTTTCTTT. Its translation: CASSLVQSNTEAFF.

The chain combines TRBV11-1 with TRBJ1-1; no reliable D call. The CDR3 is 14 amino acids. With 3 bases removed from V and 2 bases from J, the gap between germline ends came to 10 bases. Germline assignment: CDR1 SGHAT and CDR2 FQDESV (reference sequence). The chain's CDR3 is CASSLWAENTEAFF. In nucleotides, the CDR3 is TGTGCCAGCAGCTTGTGGGCAGAAAACACTGAAGCTTTCTTT.

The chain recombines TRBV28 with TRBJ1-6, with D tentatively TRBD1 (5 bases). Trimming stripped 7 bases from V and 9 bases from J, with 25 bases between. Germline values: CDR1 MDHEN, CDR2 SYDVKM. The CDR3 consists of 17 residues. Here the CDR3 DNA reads TGTGCCAGCACACCTCGTGAGGGACCCATGTTTAGTTCACCCCTCCACTTT. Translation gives CASTPREGPMFSSPLHF.